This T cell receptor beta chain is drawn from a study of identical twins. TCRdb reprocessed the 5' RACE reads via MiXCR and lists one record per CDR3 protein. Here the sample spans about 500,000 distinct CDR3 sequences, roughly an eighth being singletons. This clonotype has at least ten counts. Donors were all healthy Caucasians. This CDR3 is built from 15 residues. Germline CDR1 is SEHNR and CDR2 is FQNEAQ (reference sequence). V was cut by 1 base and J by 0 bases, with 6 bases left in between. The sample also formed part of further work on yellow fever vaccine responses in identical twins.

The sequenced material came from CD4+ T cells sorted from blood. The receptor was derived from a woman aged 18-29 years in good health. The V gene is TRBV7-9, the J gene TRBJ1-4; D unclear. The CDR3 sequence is CASSLEGTTNEKLFF. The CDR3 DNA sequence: TGTGCCAGCAGCTTAGAGGGCACAACTAATGAAAAACTGTTTTTT.